This T cell receptor beta chain stems from a study of blood T cell repertoires in COVID-19. The germline V gene encodes CDR1 KGHSH and CDR2 LQKENI. The V and J ends lost 3 bases and 2 bases, in that order; junction bases with no gene match: 3. This CDR3 is built from 14 residues. In the original processing: Researchers report that nucleated cell counts were estimated from reference gene primer amplification. Only in-frame clones appear in the TCRdb table, and some are missing; sequencing was by immunoSEQ multiplex PCR. That table is the source of V, J and clone size, and D and trimming were worked out from the DNA. The table lists 150,000 to 200,000 clones, 88% of them singletons. The cohort comprised adults aged about 18 to 100 years residing in 20 to 30 US areas. Participants' reported clinical history set cohort assignment. Cohort 3 donors were reported recovered after two negative PCRs, clearance, or symptom resolution.

This clonotype was sampled from a woman under 30 who had recovered from COVID-19. Sample: PBMCs or T cells enriched from blood (not recorded which). The chain has TRBV18 and TRBJ2-5, with TRBD1 identical over 7 bases. CDR3 in amino acids: CASSPGQEQETQYF. The CDR3 DNA follows: TGTGCCAGCTCACCCGGACAGGAGCAAGAGACCCAGTACTTC.